This T cell receptor (beta chain) was captured in a study of shared clonotypes between healthy human individuals (dated by TCRdb to the early 2020s). With respect to the entire study: The cohort included three men and two women between 18 and 49 years of age. For each donor, CD4 naive and CD4 memory were each run on three plates, CD8 naive on two plates, and CD8 memory on one plate. To estimate repertoire size and how much clonotype sharing occurs between individuals, the study deeply sequenced the blood TCR repertoires of several healthy adults. To increase sequencing depth and limit assay-specific biases, different laboratories used diverse techniques to prepare libraries and sequence TCR repertoires. Each donor's leukapheresis produced roughly between about 0.8 and 8.9 billion PBMCs. Study-wide conclusions, independent of this receptor: Because the study included a small number of donors, the genetic and exposure-history diversity represented was limited. Even with the large sequencing depth, rarefaction of the sorted-subset datasets indicated that sequencing was incomplete. Sampling was restricted to blood, and TCR repertoires in tissue are likely to differ from TCR repertoires in blood. Naive subsets generally had larger estimated clonotype richness than memory subsets. Compared with non-shared clonotypes, clonotypes shared by all four sorted-subset donors had higher generation probabilities. Pairwise subsampling indicated that sequencing depth was expected to affect the degree of clonotype sharing among donors. About 5% of naive CD4, 3.5% of naive CD8, approximately 2.2% of memory CD4, and roughly 0.4% of memory CD8 clonotypes were shared across several donors.

With respect to this clone: Its antigen remains undetermined. The sample holds no much larger clone one base away, and base qualities are not on file.

The donors were healthy, HIV-negative adults who had no recently reported acute infections or vaccinations. Every donor was a Caucasian adult living in Nashville, Tennessee, USA. CD4+ T cells were enriched by magnetic negative selection, after which naive cells were positively selected on CD45RA and the negative fraction was taken as the memory subset. Blood was obtained by leukapheresis, after which PBMCs were separated by Ficoll-Histopaque density gradient centrifugation and cryopreserved in liquid nitrogen vapor phase. Analytical flow cytometry was used to check the purity and quantity of every magnetically sorted T cell population. Genomic DNA was isolated from each sorted fraction and quantified by UV absorbance on a Nanodrop 2000c. The germline V gene encodes CDR1 GTSNPN and CDR2 SVGIG (reference sequence). The V and J ends are trimmed by 2 bases and 2 bases, leaving 14 bases between them. Counted from cysteine to phenylalanine, this CDR3 has 15 amino acids. The sequence is cut down to CDR3 DNA, 45 bases in frame from base 1.

Using the deep immunoSEQ assay, TCR CDR3 regions were amplified from genomic DNA by multiplex PCR. Extracted genomic DNA from each cell subset was distributed evenly across all wells of several immunoSEQ 96-well plates, and each plate was treated as a replicate. For sorted subsets, each replicate PCR was loaded with approximately 190 ng genomic DNA, equivalent to approximately 27,000 T cell genomes. The purified libraries were quantified using a Qubit 3.0 fluorometer, sized with a Bioanalyzer 2100, and then quantified again using the KAPA Library Quantification kit. Each immunoSEQ 96-well plate was sequenced on its own single-read 150-cycle Illumina NextSeq 550 flow cell. As for the original processing: Because the immunoSEQ output included only junctional sequences and no quality scores, the filtering could not be the same as the filtering used for full-length reads. To assign V/J genes and CDR3, sequences were annotated using PyIR, a Python wrapper for IgBLAST v1.9, with IMGT germline references. Any read was removed if the V/J assignment was weak (E-value above 1e-6), the CDR3 was missing, or the read contained stop codons, out-of-frame junctions, or ambiguous translated residues. A V3J clonotype was defined by an identical inferred V gene, J gene, and CDR3 amino acid sequence. Percentage overlap between repertoires was calculated by dividing the number of shared unique clonotypes by the size of the smaller repertoire. Three approaches were used to assess repertoire richness: RTK rarefaction, the Chao1 estimator, and Recon v2.1 estimates of unobserved clonotypes. For all TCRbeta clonotypes obtained by the gDNA method from four donors, generation probabilities were computed with OLGA. TCRdb obtained this table from immuneACCESS and retained in-frame rearrangements with V and J assigned. These tables miss some clones; where compared with another copy, unresolved V genes account for less than half of the shortfall, and the remainder is unexplained. V and J calls and clone size are those listed in that table; D and trimming were worked out from the DNA. Here the sample has about 1 million clones; about 77% occur a single time. The ten largest make up approximately 1.5% of the sample.

This TCR was recovered from a young man in good health. This receptor chain uses TRBV30 and TRBJ2-3; no D gene can be assigned with confidence. Specimen: memory CD4+ T cells sorted from blood. The label giving this sample's cell subset or site can be read as: CD45RA-negative fraction. The nucleotides are TGTGCCTGGAGTCTGACCTTACTACCCACAGATACGCAGTATTTT. This is translated as CAWSLTLLPTDTQYF.